A single sample is the source of the 32 T cell receptor beta chains below, sequenced in a study of blood T cell repertoires in COVID-19. Produced via immunoSEQ multiplex PCR; TCRdb's table is partial and in-frame only. The sample holds under 350,000 clones, 89% seen once. Sequenced material: PBMCs or T cells enriched from blood (not recorded which). These TCRs come from a woman between 35 and 50 years old who had recovered from COVID-19.

J is TRBJ1-1 and V is TRBV5-1; D is unresolved. CDR1 and CDR2 (germline): SGHRS, YFSETQ. V gave up 4 bases and J gave up 5 bases, with 18 bases separating them. The CDR3 runs 15 residues. The CDR3 DNA sequence: TGCGCCAGCAGCGTCGAACCAAACTGGGAGACTGAAGCTTTCTTT. Its translation is CASSVEPNWETEAFF. Supplemented by reference TRBV5-1 and TRBJ1-1, the full variable domain reads KAGVTQTPRYLIKTRGQQVTLSCSPISGHRSVSWYQQTPGQGLQFLFEYFSETQRNKGNFPGRFSGRQFSNSRSEMNVSTLELGDSALYLCASSVEPNWETEAFFGQGTRLTVV.

The chain carries TRBV12-3 or TRBV12-4 and TRBJ2-1; D remains ambiguous. The CDR3 is 13 amino acids. Trimming cost V 7 bases and J 4 bases, with 11 bases left between them. The CDR3 nucleotides read TGTGCCAGCACTGATTTACTGTACAATGAGCAGTTCTTC. Translated, it gives CASTDLLYNEQFF.

In this sample, this clone is medium-sized (0.01 to 0.1%). V gene TRBV3-1 (or the pseudogene TRBV3-2) combines with J gene TRBJ2-7, with TRBD1 matching over 8 bases. Germline CDR1 is LGHDT and CDR2 is YNNKEL (reference sequence). The CDR3 runs to 16 residues. The junction had 9 bases not matched to a gene; V was cut back by 3 bases and J by 2 bases. The CDR3 loop is CASSHTGTGKTYEQYF. DNA of the CDR3: TGTGCCAGCAGCCATACCGGGACAGGCAAAACCTACGAGCAGTACTTC.

The J gene is TRBJ1-1, the V gene TRBV11-1; 7 positions agree with TRBD1. From germline, CDR1 is SGHAT and CDR2 FQDESV (reference sequence). Trimming took 2 bases from V and 2 from J; bases not matched to a gene: 2. The CDR3 is 14 residues long. CDR3: CASSLQGVNTEAFF. The CDR3 nucleotides read TGTGCCAGCAGCTTACAGGGGGTTAACACTGAAGCTTTCTTT. Variable domain in full (rest from reference TRBV11-1 and TRBJ1-1): EAEVAQSPRYKITEKSQAVAFWCDPISGHATLYWYRQILGQGPELLVQFQDESVVDDSQLPKDRFSAERLKGVDSTLKIQPAELGDSAMYLCASSLQGVNTEAFFGQGTRLTVV.

Only one count was recorded for this clone. V is TRBV12-3 or TRBV12-4 and J is TRBJ1-1; no firm D call. Trimming cost V 6 bases and J 8 bases, with 10 bases left between them. This CDR3 spans 11 amino acids. CDR3 in amino acids: CASSAAGEAFF. The CDR3 DNA reads as TGTGCCAGCAGCGCGGCCGGAGAAGCTTTCTTT.

The CDR3 protein is CASSLLSNTEAFF. CDR3 sequence (DNA): TGTGCCAGCAGTCTACTAAGCAACACTGAAGCTTTCTTT. This sequence joins TRBV12-3 or TRBV12-4 and TRBJ1-1; D is ambiguous. V lost 5 bases and J lost 2, with 9 bases in between. This CDR3 contains 13 residues.

The chain uses TRBV19 and TRBJ1-3; TRBD1 agrees at 7 bases. The germline gives CDR1 LNHDA, CDR2 SQIVND (reference sequence). The CDR3 consists of 14 residues. V was pared by 5 bases and J by 0 bases, with 1 base of the junction left unmatched. CDR3 coding DNA: TGTGCCAGTAGTGGGACAGCCTCTGGAAACACCATATATTTT. Its translation: CASSGTASGNTIYF.

This rearrangement joins TRBV19 to TRBJ1-1; TRBD1 matches 8 bases. Germline CDR1 is LNHDA and CDR2 is SQIVND (reference sequence). The CDR3 sequence is 16 residues long. V was pared by 6 bases and J by 5 bases, with 14 bases of the junction left unmatched. CDR3 protein: CASRDSPGGAWTEAFF. The CDR3 coding sequence is TGTGCCAGTAGGGATTCCCCAGGGGGCGCTTGGACTGAAGCTTTCTTT.

The rearrangement joins TRBV5-1 to TRBJ1-2, with 8 bases aligning to TRBD1. The CDR3 length is 13 residues. Germline assignment: CDR1 SGHRS and CDR2 YFSETQ. V shed 4 bases, J shed 3 bases, and the junction held 2 bases outside the gene matches. For the CDR3, the DNA is TGCGCCAGCAGCCAACAGGGGGACTATGGCTACACCTTC. Protein sequence: CASSQQGDYGYTF. Using reference TRBV5-1 and TRBJ1-2 for the parts outside the CDR3, the full variable domain is KAGVTQTPRYLIKTRGQQVTLSCSPISGHRSVSWYQQTPGQGLQFLFEYFSETQRNKGNFPGRFSGRQFSNSRSEMNVSTLELGDSALYLCASSQQGDYGYTFGSGTRLTVV.

The V call is TRBV6-1, the J call TRBJ2-6; the D is unclear. Between the trimmed V and J ends, which lost 0 bases and 0 bases, there was a span of 12 bases. Germline assignment: CDR1 MNHNS and CDR2 SASEGT. The CDR3 loop spans 18 amino acids. The CDR3 loop is CASSEATFEHSGANVLTF. As DNA, the CDR3 is TGTGCCAGCAGTGAAGCAACTTTTGAGCACTCTGGGGCCAACGTCCTGACTTTC.

For the CDR3, the DNA is TGCGCCAGCACCCAAGGAGGAACTGGAAACACCATATATTTT. Protein product: CASTQGGTGNTIYF. The V gene is TRBV5-1, the J gene TRBJ1-3; D is undetermined. V lost 6 bases and J lost 2, with 12 bases in between. CDR1 SGHRS and CDR2 YFSETQ come from the germline V gene. The CDR3 runs to 14 residues.

The V and J genes are TRBV19 and TRBJ2-7; TRBD1 might be the D (5 bases). CDR1 LNHDA and CDR2 SQIVND come from the germline V gene (reference sequence). The CDR3 totals 13 residues. Between the trimmed V and J ends, which lost 2 bases and 6 bases, there was a span of 11 bases. The CDR3 is CASSISGFGEQYF. CDR3 DNA sequence: TGTGCCAGTAGTATATCAGGGTTCGGCGAGCAGTACTTC.

The chain joins TRBV19 to TRBJ2-1; 12 bases line up with TRBD2. Germline CDR1 LNHDA, CDR2 SQIVND (reference sequence). V was pared by 5 bases and J by 8 bases, with 7 bases of the junction left unmatched. This CDR3 is built from 15 residues. CDR3 sequence (DNA): TGTGCCAGTAGTCCGGGACTAGCGGGTGAACATGAGCAGTTCTTC. The encoded protein is CASSPGLAGEHEQFF. The variable domain in full, completed from reference TRBV19 and TRBJ2-1, reads DGGITQSPKYLFRKEGQNVTLSCEQNLNHDAMYWYRQDPGQGLRLIYYSQIVNDFQKGDIAEGYSVSREKKESFPLTVTSAQKNPTAFYLCASSPGLAGEHEQFFGPGTRLTVL.

J is TRBJ2-7 and V is TRBV28; 10 positions match TRBD1. From germline, CDR1 is MDHEN and CDR2 SYDVKM. The CDR3 is 14 amino acids. V lost 5 bases, J lost 5 bases, and 6 bases stayed unmatched. CDR3 loop: CASSRTTGGDEQYF. The CDR3 region has the DNA TGTGCCAGCAGTCGGACGACAGGGGGCGACGAGCAGTACTTC.

The chain joins TRBV29-1 to TRBJ2-5; TRBD1 matches at 8 bases. The CDR3 is 14 residues long. V dropped 6 bases and J dropped 2; count of bases not matched to a gene: 8. Germline CDR1 SQVTM, CDR2 ANQGSEA. The DNA of the CDR3 is TGCAGCGTCATGACAGGGGTTAATCAAGAGACCCAGTACTTC. It translates to CSVMTGVNQETQYF.

The gene calls are TRBV30 and TRBJ2-3; 12 nucleotides agree with TRBD2. The trim removed 8 bases at V and 14 bases at J, leaving 14 bases unmatched. This CDR3 is 13 amino acids long. Germline loops: CDR1 GTSNPN, CDR2 SVGIG (reference sequence). CDR3 nucleotide sequence: TGTGCCCGCGCTAGCGGGGGGGCCAGTTTTTTGTATTTT. Residues: CARASGGASFLYF.

The genes are TRBV3-1 (or the pseudogene TRBV3-2) and TRBJ1-6, with TRBD1 as a possible D gene (5 bases). This CDR3 has 16 residues. V was trimmed by 6 bases and J by 3 bases, leaving 15 bases between them. Germline values: CDR1 LGHDT, CDR2 YNNKEL (reference sequence). CDR3: CASSGSPQDYNSPLHF. The CDR3 nucleotides read TGTGCCAGCAGTGGATCCCCACAGGACTATAATTCACCCCTCCACTTT.

This clone was seen more than once but under ten times. V gene TRBV7-3 combines with J gene TRBJ1-1; D gene unclear. Deletions cut 4 bases from V and 3 bases from J, with 9 bases between. CDR3 length: 13 residues. The germline CDR1 and CDR2 sequences are SGHTA and FQGTGA. The CDR3 sequence is CASSSQRDTEAFF. For the CDR3, the DNA is TGTGCCAGCAGCTCCCAGCGGGACACTGAAGCTTTCTTT.

The chain joins TRBV30 to TRBJ1-2; D is perhaps TRBD1 (6 bases). With 5 bases removed from V and 5 bases from J, the gap between germline ends came to 12 bases. From germline, CDR1 is GTSNPN and CDR2 SVGIG (reference sequence). The CDR3 consists of 12 residues. The CDR3 is CAWSTQGYGYTF. CDR3 DNA sequence: TGTGCCTGGTCTACACAGGGTTATGGCTACACCTTC.

CDR3: CASSEGTGAGGYGYTF. CDR3 sequence (DNA): TGTGCCAGCAGTGAAGGGACAGGGGCGGGGGGTTATGGCTACACCTTC. This chain links TRBV6-1 with TRBJ1-2; 9 bases line up with TRBD1. Germline trimming cut 1 base from V and 5 bases from J; bases unmatched to any gene: 8. Germline loops: CDR1 MNHNS, CDR2 SASEGT. The CDR3 is 16 amino acids.

The CDR3 reads CASSLRLAGANEQFF. The CDR3 DNA sequence: TGTGCCAGTAGTCTTAGACTAGCGGGGGCAAATGAGCAGTTCTTC. V gene TRBV19 combines with J gene TRBJ2-1, with 12 bases that match TRBD2. Looked up from germline, CDR1 is LNHDA and CDR2 is SQIVND (reference sequence). The length of the CDR3 is 15 residues. V lost 5 bases to trimming and J lost 7 bases; unmatched junction nucleotides: 6.

This chain links TRBV5-1 with TRBJ1-4; D is ambiguous. This CDR3 contains 17 residues. V gave up 5 bases and J gave up 0 bases, with 17 bases separating them. Germline lookup yields CDR1 SGHRS and CDR2 YFSETQ. CDR3 sequence (DNA): TGCGCCAGCAGGTCAACCTCGGAGGTTGCAACTAATGAAAAACTGTTTTTT. Amino acid sequence: CASRSTSEVATNEKLFF.

The CDR3 DNA reads as TGTGCCAGCGAGAGACAGGAGAACACTGAAGCTTTCTTT. Residues: CASERQENTEAFF. The chain links TRBV18 to TRBJ1-1; a weak D match, TRBD1 (6 bases). V dropped 8 bases and J dropped 1 base, with 11 bases sitting between them. The germline CDR1 and CDR2 sequences are KGHSH and LQKENI. The CDR3 spans 13 residues.

V is TRBV5-4 and J is TRBJ2-5; the D gene is possibly TRBD2 (5 bases). V lost 5 bases to trimming and J lost 5 bases, with 13 bases between them. Germline V CDR1 and CDR2: SGHNT, YYREEE (reference sequence). The CDR3 consists of 13 residues. This chain's CDR3 is CASSRGYGETQYF. DNA of the CDR3: TGTGCCAGCAGTCGGGGATATGGTGAGACCCAGTACTTC.

The V call is TRBV28, the J call TRBJ1-2; 8 bases line up with TRBD1. This CDR3 is built from 15 residues. Per the germline V gene, CDR1 is MDHEN and CDR2 is SYDVKM. J was trimmed by 6 bases and V by 5 bases; bases with no gene match: 11. Written as DNA, the CDR3 is TGTGCCAGCAGTCCACCGGACAGGGTTGATAATGGCTACACCTTC. This translates into CASSPPDRVDNGYTF.

The chain combines TRBV20-1 with TRBJ1-2; D not resolved. V dropped 3 bases and J dropped 3 bases, with 8 bases sitting between them. Germline CDR1 is DFQATT and CDR2 is SNEGSKA (reference sequence). This CDR3 is built from 12 residues. Here the CDR3 DNA reads TGCAGTGCTAGTAAGGGAGACTATGGCTACACCTTC. This codes for CSASKGDYGYTF.

V is TRBV6-5 and J is TRBJ1-4; a weak D match, TRBD1 (6 bases). Germline V gene sequence: CDR1 MNHEY, CDR2 SVGAGI. The CDR3 loop spans 14 amino acids. V lost 7 bases and J lost 8, with 17 bases in between. CDR3 DNA: TGTGCCAGCACCTATATCAGGGGTGGCGAAAAACTGTTTTTT. Protein: CASTYIRGGEKLFF.

The chain carries TRBV2 and TRBJ1-2; TRBD1 matches at 9 bases. This CDR3 is built from 16 residues. Unmatched junction bases numbered 12, after V lost 7 bases and J lost 3 bases. Germline V lookup: CDR1 SNHLY, CDR2 FYNNEI. CDR3 in amino acids: CASTPTPTGGDYGYTF. The DNA for the CDR3 is TGTGCCAGCACCCCGACCCCCACAGGGGGCGACTATGGCTACACCTTC.

This clone turned up a few times. The V and J genes are TRBV7-2 and TRBJ1-2; TRBD1 matches 10 bases. With 6 bases clipped from V and 8 bases from J, the junction kept 9 bases outside the gene matches. The CDR3 contains 14 residues. Germline CDR1 SGHTA, CDR2 FQGNSA. The DNA of the CDR3 is TGTGCCAGCAGTTCTCGACAGGGGGCTGGCGGCTACACCTTC. Translating gives CASSSRQGAGGYTF.

The chain is built from TRBV30 and TRBJ2-5; no firm D call. Trimming stripped 0 bases from V and 2 bases from J, with 4 bases between. Germline loops: CDR1 GTSNPN, CDR2 SVGIG (reference sequence). There are 12 residues in the CDR3. CDR3 residues: CAWSVRQETQYF. The CDR3 DNA reads TGTGCCTGGAGTGTACGGCAAGAGACCCAGTACTTC. Complete variable domain (other parts from reference TRBV30 and TRBJ2-5): SQTIHQWPATLVQPVGSPLSLECTVEGTSNPNLYWYRQAAGRGLQLLFYSVGIGQISSEVPQNLSASRPQDRQFILSSKKLLLSDSGFYLCAWSVRQETQYFGPGTRLLVL.

This sequence joins TRBV27 and TRBJ1-4; D ambiguous. The CDR3 covers 13 residues. CDR1 is MNHEY, CDR2 SMNVEV, per germline (reference sequence). V was cut by 6 bases and J by 8 bases, with 13 bases left in between. The DNA for the CDR3 is TGTGCCAGCAGACTGAACAGAGTCGAAAAACTGTTTTTT. It specifies CASRLNRVEKLFF.

This clone was picked up a small number of times. The chain joins TRBV19 to TRBJ1-4; D possibly corresponds to TRBD1 (5 bases). Germline CDR1 LNHDA, CDR2 SQIVND (reference sequence). Trimming pared 5 bases from V and 8 bases from J, leaving 15 bases between. CDR3 length equals 14 residues. CDR3 loop: CASSSPDRQEKLFF. CDR3 bases: TGTGCCAGTAGTTCCCCCGACAGACAGGAAAAACTGTTTTTT.